This T cell receptor (beta chain) was identified during a study of blood T cell repertoires in COVID-19. Study at large: Whether acute or convalescent, the COVID-19 samples came from the United States, Italy and Spain. From T cells, B-cell-depleted T cells, or PBMCs came the material, which was cDNA or gDNA.

This table comes from immunoSEQ multiplex PCR, and its TCRdb copy is limited to in-frame clones, with some not included. The data contain approximately 40,000 clones, about 90% of them singletons. V gave up 4 bases and J gave up 3 bases; unmatched junction bases: 4. CDR1 and CDR2 (germline): SNHLY, FYNNEI. The CDR3 consists of 16 residues. The genes are TRBV2 and TRBJ2-1; 12 positions agree with TRBD2. The receptor was isolated from a man aged 55 to 70 with acute or convalescent COVID-19. The specimen sequenced was peripheral blood. CDR3: CASSVPGLAGYNEQFF. The DNA for the CDR3 is TGTGCCAGCAGTGTCCCGGGACTAGCGGGCTACAATGAGCAGTTCTTC.